Listed below are T cell receptor beta chains from one sample, sequenced in a study of blood T cell repertoires in COVID-19. Clones were sequenced by immunoSEQ multiplex PCR, and TCRdb holds only the in-frame ones, with some missing. The sample carries under 65,000 clones, 87% recorded once. Sequenced material: peripheral blood. These receptors were obtained from a woman over 75 with COVID-19, enrolled during active disease. Each CDR3 is given without its conserved first and last residue. Fields, in order: J gene, V gene, D gene, CDR3 protein. A D gene is named only where the DNA matches it firmly.

TRBJ2-6,TRBV5-6,.,ASSFWDFGANVLT
TRBJ1-2,TRBV27,.,ASSLNYNYGYT
TRBJ1-1,TRBV5-1,.,ASKDRLNTEAF
TRBJ2-5,TRBV2,.,ASTTAQETQY
TRBJ1-4,TRBV7-9,TRBD1,ASSRRTGVNEKLF
TRBJ2-5,TRBV5-1,.,ASSPRPGGLLETQY
TRBJ1-6,TRBV11-2,TRBD1,ASSPPGQGGSPLH
TRBJ2-5,TRBV5-1,TRBD1,ASSYLQGVQETQY
TRBJ2-3,TRBV20-1,TRBD2,SAGRGDTQY
TRBJ1-2,TRBV2,.,ASKIRGNYGYT
TRBJ1-2,TRBV6-1,.,ASSENRVAGYT
TRBJ2-5,TRBV9,TRBD2,ASSVGTTSETQY
TRBJ1-1,TRBV30,.,AWSVRQTMSTEAF
TRBJ1-4,TRBV5-1,.,ASSLLSPYPNSNEKLF